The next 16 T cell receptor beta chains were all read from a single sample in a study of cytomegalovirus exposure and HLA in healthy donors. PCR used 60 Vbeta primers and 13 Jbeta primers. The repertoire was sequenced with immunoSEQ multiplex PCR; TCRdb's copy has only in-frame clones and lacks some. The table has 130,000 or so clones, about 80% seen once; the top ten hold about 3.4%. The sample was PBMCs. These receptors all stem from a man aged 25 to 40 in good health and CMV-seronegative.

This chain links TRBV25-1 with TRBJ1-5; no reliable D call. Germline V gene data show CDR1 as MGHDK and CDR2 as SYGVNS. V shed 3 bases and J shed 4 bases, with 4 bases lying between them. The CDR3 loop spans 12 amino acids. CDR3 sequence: CASSERNQPQHF. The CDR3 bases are TGTGCCAGCAGTGAGAGGAATCAGCCCCAGCATTTT.

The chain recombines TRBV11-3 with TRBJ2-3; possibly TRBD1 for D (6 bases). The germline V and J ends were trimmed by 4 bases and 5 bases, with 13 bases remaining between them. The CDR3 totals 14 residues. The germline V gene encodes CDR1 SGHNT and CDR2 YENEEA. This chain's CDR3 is CASSSHGRGDTQYF. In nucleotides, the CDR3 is TGTGCCAGCAGCTCCCACGGCAGGGGAGATACGCAGTATTTT.

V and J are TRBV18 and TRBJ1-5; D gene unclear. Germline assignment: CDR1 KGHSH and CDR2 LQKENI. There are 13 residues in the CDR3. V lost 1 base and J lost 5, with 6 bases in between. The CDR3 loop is CASSPRQDQPQHF. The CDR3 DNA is TGTGCCAGCTCACCACGTCAGGATCAGCCCCAGCATTTT. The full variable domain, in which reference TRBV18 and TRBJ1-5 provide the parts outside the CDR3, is NAGVMQNPRHLVRRRGQEARLRCSPMKGHSHVYWYRQLPEEGLKFMVYLQKENIIDESGMPKERFSAEFPKEGPSILRIQQVVRGDSAAYFCASSPRQDQPQHFGDGTRLSIL.

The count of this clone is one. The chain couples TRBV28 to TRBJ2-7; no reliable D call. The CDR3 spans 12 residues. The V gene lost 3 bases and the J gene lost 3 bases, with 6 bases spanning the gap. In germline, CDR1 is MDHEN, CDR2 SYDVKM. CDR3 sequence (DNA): TGTGCCAGCAGTTTCGGTAGCTACGAGCAGTACTTC. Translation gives CASSFGSYEQYF.

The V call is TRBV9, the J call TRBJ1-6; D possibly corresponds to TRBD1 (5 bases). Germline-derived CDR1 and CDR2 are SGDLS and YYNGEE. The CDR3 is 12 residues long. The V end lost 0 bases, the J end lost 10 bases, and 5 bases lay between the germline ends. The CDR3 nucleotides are TGTGCCAGCAGCGTAGGGGGCTCACCCCTCCACTTT. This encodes CASSVGGSPLHF.

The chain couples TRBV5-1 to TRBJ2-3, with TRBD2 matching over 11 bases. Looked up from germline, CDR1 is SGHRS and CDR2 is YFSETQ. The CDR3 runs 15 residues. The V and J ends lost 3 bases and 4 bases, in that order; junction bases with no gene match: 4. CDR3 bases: TGCGCCAGCAGCTCAACTAGCGGGAGAGCAGATACGCAGTATTTT. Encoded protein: CASSSTSGRADTQYF.

The CDR3 nucleotides are TGTGCCAGCAGCGTCCGGGACTTTCGGGAGACCCAGTACTTC. It is translated as CASSVRDFRETQYF. V gene TRBV5-4 combines with J gene TRBJ2-5; a weak D match, TRBD2 (6 bases). Per the germline V gene, CDR1 is SGHNT and CDR2 is YYREEE (reference sequence). The CDR3 covers 14 residues. Deletions cut 4 bases from V and 5 bases from J, with 15 bases between.

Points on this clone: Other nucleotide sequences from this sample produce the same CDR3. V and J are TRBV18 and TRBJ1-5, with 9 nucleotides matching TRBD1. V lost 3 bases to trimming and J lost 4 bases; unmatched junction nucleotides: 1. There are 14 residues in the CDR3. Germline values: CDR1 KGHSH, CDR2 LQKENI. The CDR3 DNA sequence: TGTGCCAGCTCACCGGGGACAGGGAATCAGCCCCAGCATTTT. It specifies CASSPGTGNQPQHF.

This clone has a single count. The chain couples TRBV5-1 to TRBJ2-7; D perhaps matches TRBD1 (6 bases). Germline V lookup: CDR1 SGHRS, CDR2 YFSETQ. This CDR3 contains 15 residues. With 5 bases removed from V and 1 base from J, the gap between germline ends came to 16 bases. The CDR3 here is CASRPLQGASYEQYF. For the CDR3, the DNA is TGCGCCAGCAGACCACTACAGGGTGCATCCTACGAGCAGTACTTC.

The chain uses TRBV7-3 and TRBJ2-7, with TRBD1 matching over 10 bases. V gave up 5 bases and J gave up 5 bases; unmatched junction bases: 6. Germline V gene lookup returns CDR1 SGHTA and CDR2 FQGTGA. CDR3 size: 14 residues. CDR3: CASSEWTGGHEQYF. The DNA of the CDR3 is TGTGCCAGCAGCGAATGGACAGGGGGGCACGAGCAGTACTTC.

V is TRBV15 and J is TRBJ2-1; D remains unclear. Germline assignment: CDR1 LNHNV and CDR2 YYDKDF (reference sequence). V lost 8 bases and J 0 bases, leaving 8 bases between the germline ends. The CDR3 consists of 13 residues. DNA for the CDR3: TGTGCCACCGCATCTAGCTCCTACAATGAGCAGTTCTTC. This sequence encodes CATASSSYNEQFF. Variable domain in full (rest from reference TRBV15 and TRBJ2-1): DAMVIQNPRYQVTQFGKPVTLSCSQTLNHNVMYWYQQKSSQAPKLLFHYYDKDFNNEADTPDNFQSRRPNTSFCFLDIRSPGLGDTAMYLCATASSSYNEQFFGPGTRLTVL.

The CDR3 DNA sequence: TGTGCCAGCAAAATCAACGCGGGAGCCGGGACGCGAAATGAGCAGTTCTTC. This codes for CASKINAGAGTRNEQFF. The chain employs TRBV7-2 and TRBJ2-1; TRBD2 matches 7 bases. The CDR3 has 17 residues. Trimming cost V 7 bases and J 7 bases; bases outside gene matches: 19. The V gene's germline CDR1 is SGHTA and CDR2 FQGNSA.

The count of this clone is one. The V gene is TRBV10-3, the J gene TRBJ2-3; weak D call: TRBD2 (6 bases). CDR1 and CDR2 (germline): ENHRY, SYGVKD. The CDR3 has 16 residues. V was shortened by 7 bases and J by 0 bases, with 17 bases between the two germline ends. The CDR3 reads CAINDNPAGSTDTQYF. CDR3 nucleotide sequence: TGTGCCATCAACGACAACCCGGCGGGAAGCACAGATACGCAGTATTTT.

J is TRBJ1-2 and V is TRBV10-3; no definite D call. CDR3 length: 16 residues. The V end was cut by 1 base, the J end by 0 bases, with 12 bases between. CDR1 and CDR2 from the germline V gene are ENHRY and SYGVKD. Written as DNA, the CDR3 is TGTGCCATCAGTGAGTACACAGCCGAGTCTAACTATGGCTACACCTTC. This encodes CAISEYTAESNYGYTF.

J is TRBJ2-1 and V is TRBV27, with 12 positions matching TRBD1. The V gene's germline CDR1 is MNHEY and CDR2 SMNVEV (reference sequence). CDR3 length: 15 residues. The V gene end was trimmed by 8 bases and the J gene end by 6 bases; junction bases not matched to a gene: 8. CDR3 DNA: TGTGCCAGCCGACCCGGGACAGGGGGCATCAATGAGCAGTTCTTC. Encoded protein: CASRPGTGGINEQFF.

In nucleotides, the CDR3 is TGTGCCAGCAGCGTCCTCTCCGGGACAGGGGACGAGCAGTACTTC. Residues: CASSVLSGTGDEQYF. The chain couples TRBV9 to TRBJ2-5, with TRBD1 matching 10 bases. The DNA end favors TRBJ2-7, so the J call may be wrong. CDR3 length: 15 residues. The germline V gene has CDR1 SGDLS and CDR2 YYNGEE.